The 24 T cell receptor beta chains given below trace back to one sample, sequenced in a study of long-term antiretroviral therapy in people with HIV. The assay used was immunoSEQ (version v3.0), run at survey level. TCRdb keeps only in-frame clones here, not all; method: immunoSEQ multiplex PCR. There are 14,000 or so clones in the sample; more than 75% occur only once, and roughly a quarter lies in the top ten. The sequenced sample was unsorted PBMCs, obtained 3.1 years after starting antiretroviral therapy. These receptors all come from a man aged 40-55 years with HIV.

The V gene is TRBV30, the J gene TRBJ1-1; D unresolved. In germline, CDR1 is GTSNPN, CDR2 SVGIG (reference sequence). The CDR3 has 13 amino acids. The V gene lost 1 base and the J gene lost 7 bases, with 13 bases spanning the gap. The CDR3 loop reads CAWSGLLGLEAFF. The CDR3 DNA reads TGTGCCTGGAGTGGCTTATTGGGCCTTGAAGCTTTCTTT.

The CDR3 nucleotides read TGTGCCAGTAGTGTTAGTAGCACCGGGCTAACCTACGAGCAGTACTTC. It encodes CASSVSSTGLTYEQYF. V and J are TRBV19 and TRBJ2-7; no reliable D call. The germline gives CDR1 LNHDA, CDR2 SQIVND (reference sequence). The CDR3 has 16 residues. Trimming took off 5 bases at V and 2 bases at J, with 19 bases between the two ends.

The chain combines TRBV30 with TRBJ1-2; D might be TRBD1 (5 bases). Trimming took 2 bases from V and 4 from J, leaving 26 bases between them. The CDR3 spans 18 residues. Germline values: CDR1 GTSNPN, CDR2 SVGIG (reference sequence). CDR3 in DNA: TGTGCCTGGAGTCCCACGTATTTAGTTCCGGGACGGAGCTATGGCTACACCTTC. This encodes CAWSPTYLVPGRSYGYTF. Full variable domain (remainder filled in from reference TRBV30 and TRBJ1-2): SQTIHQWPATLVQPVGSPLSLECTVEGTSNPNLYWYRQAAGRGLQLLFYSVGIGQISSEVPQNLSASRPQDRQFILSSKKLLLSDSGFYLCAWSPTYLVPGRSYGYTFGSGTRLTVV.

The rearrangement joins TRBV25-1 to TRBJ1-2, with D unresolved. Trimming removed 3 bases at V and 3 bases at J, with 2 bases between. The germline gives CDR1 MGHDK, CDR2 SYGVNS. The CDR3 has 11 residues. CDR3 amino acids: CASSDDYGYTF. For the CDR3, the DNA is TGTGCCAGCAGTGATGACTATGGCTACACCTTC.

The chain is built from TRBV18 and TRBJ1-1, with D perhaps matching TRBD1 (6 bases). This CDR3 has 14 residues. CDR1 is KGHSH, CDR2 LQKENI, per germline. Trimming removed 5 bases at V and 2 bases at J, with 12 bases between. CDR3 in DNA: TGTGCCAGCTCATCAATCAGGGGAAACACTGAAGCTTTCTTT. Translating gives CASSSIRGNTEAFF.

The V call is TRBV19, the J call TRBJ1-1, with D tentatively TRBD1 (6 bases). The CDR3 sequence is 13 residues long. Between the trimmed V and J ends, which lost 7 bases and 1 base, there was a span of 10 bases. Germline loops: CDR1 LNHDA, CDR2 SQIVND (reference sequence). The DNA for the CDR3 is TGTGCCAGTATTCTGGACAGGAACACTGAAGCTTTCTTT. It is translated as CASILDRNTEAFF.

The chain joins TRBV4-1 to TRBJ1-1, with unresolved D. The CDR3 consists of 12 residues. The germline gives CDR1 MGHRA, CDR2 YSYEKL. V was pared by 1 base and J by 5 bases, with 5 bases between. CDR3 sequence: CASSQVGTEAFF. The CDR3 nucleotides read TGCGCCAGCAGCCAAGTCGGTACTGAAGCTTTCTTT.

The chain links TRBV6-1 to TRBJ2-7; 9 bases are shared with TRBD1. Germline values: CDR1 MNHNS, CDR2 SASEGT. The CDR3 covers 15 residues. V trimming: 4 bases; J trimming: 4 bases; junction bases outside the gene matches: 8. CDR3 DNA: TGTGCCAGCAGTGGGGCCGGGACAGGGCTGTACGAGCAGTACTTC. Translating gives CASSGAGTGLYEQYF.

V and J are TRBV5-1 and TRBJ1-1; tentatively, D is TRBD1 (6 bases). V was shortened by 3 bases and J by 3 bases, with 12 bases between the two germline ends. The CDR3 runs to 14 residues. CDR1 and CDR2 (germline): SGHRS, YFSETQ. The CDR3 reads CASSYGQRDTEAFF. For the CDR3, the DNA is TGCGCCAGCAGCTACGGACAGCGGGACACTGAAGCTTTCTTT.

The rearrangement links TRBV6-5 to TRBJ1-1; 8 nucleotides line up with TRBD1. The ends lost 6 bases at V and 4 bases at J; junction bases unmatched: 7. The V gene's germline CDR1 is MNHEY and CDR2 SVGAGI. The CDR3 extends over 14 amino acids. CDR3 amino acids: CASSRGQGSTEAFF. The CDR3 nucleotides are TGTGCCAGCAGCCGCGGACAGGGAAGCACTGAAGCTTTCTTT.

The CDR3, as DNA: TGTGCCAGCAGCTTAGCAGGGGAGGGAAGATATGGCTACACCTTC. This encodes CASSLAGEGRYGYTF. This sequence joins TRBV7-2 and TRBJ1-2, with D perhaps matching TRBD1 (5 bases). Germline CDR1 is SGHTA and CDR2 is FQGNSA. The CDR3 is 15 residues long. V was shortened by 0 bases and J by 5 bases, with 13 bases between the two germline ends.

J is TRBJ1-5 and V is TRBV7-2; TRBD1 matches at 8 bases. The V and J ends lost 1 base and 0 bases, in that order; junction bases with no gene match: 11. From germline, CDR1 is SGHTA and CDR2 FQGNSA. This CDR3 is built from 19 residues. The CDR3, as DNA: TGTGCCAGCAGCTTAGGGGTCGGGACAGGAACTTATAGCAATCAGCCCCAGCATTTT. It translates to CASSLGVGTGTYSNQPQHF.

V gene TRBV11-1 combines with J gene TRBJ1-2, with TRBD1 matching over 8 bases. Germline CDR1 and CDR2: SGHAT and FQDESV (reference sequence). The ends lost 3 bases at V and 7 bases at J; junction bases unmatched: 7. The CDR3 loop spans 14 amino acids. As DNA, the CDR3 is TGTGCCAGCAGCTTCCCGGGACAGGCGGGTGGCTACACCTTC. It is translated as CASSFPGQAGGYTF.

The chain combines TRBV5-1 with TRBJ2-7; D possibly corresponds to TRBD1 (5 bases). Germline loops: CDR1 SGHRS, CDR2 YFSETQ. Trimming took 2 bases from V and 3 from J, leaving 12 bases between them. This CDR3 contains 14 residues. The CDR3 sequence: CASSLKDRYYEQYF. The CDR3 nucleotides read TGCGCCAGCAGCTTAAAAGACAGATACTACGAGCAGTACTTC.

The chain joins TRBV5-1 to TRBJ2-3; D is possibly TRBD1 (7 bases). The ends were cut back, 5 bases at V and 0 bases at J, with 16 bases in the middle. Germline CDR1 is SGHRS and CDR2 is YFSETQ. The CDR3 extends over 16 amino acids. The CDR3 bases are TGCGCCAGCAGGCGGGACAGAGAAAGTAGCACAGATACGCAGTATTTT. Its protein is CASRRDRESSTDTQYF.

The CDR3: CASRAGTENTGELFF. The CDR3 region has the DNA TGTGCCAGCAGGGCCGGGACAGAAAACACCGGGGAGCTGTTTTTT. This chain uses TRBV27 with TRBJ2-2; 7 bases are a match to TRBD1. Losses at the gene ends were 6 bases for V and 2 bases for J; bases not matched to a gene: 6. The CDR3 is 15 amino acids. Germline values: CDR1 MNHEY, CDR2 SMNVEV (reference sequence).

This chain connects TRBV4-1 to TRBJ2-7; 9 bases match TRBD2. Germline values: CDR1 MGHRA, CDR2 YSYEKL. The V gene end was trimmed by 1 base and the J gene end by 7 bases; junction bases not matched to a gene: 11. This CDR3 has 16 residues. The CDR3 sequence is CASSQAAAGGPGEQYF. The CDR3 DNA is TGCGCCAGCAGCCAAGCAGCGGCGGGGGGGCCGGGAGAGCAGTACTTC.

V gene TRBV2 combines with J gene TRBJ2-4; D gene uncertain. Germline V gene lookup returns CDR1 SNHLY and CDR2 FYNNEI. The V and J ends lost 11 bases and 5 bases respectively, with 10 bases between them. CDR3 length equals 11 residues. The CDR3 nucleotides read TGTGCCGGTCTCACCCAAAACATTCAGTACTTC. The encoded protein is CAGLTQNIQYF.

The V gene is TRBV18, the J gene TRBJ1-3; D unresolved. CDR1 KGHSH and CDR2 LQKENI come from the germline V gene. The V end was cut by 4 bases, the J end by 0 bases, with 10 bases between. The CDR3 has 15 amino acids. The CDR3 DNA reads TGTGCCAGCTCACAGTCACTGGACTCTGGAAACACCATATATTTT. It encodes CASSQSLDSGNTIYF.

V is TRBV30 and J is TRBJ2-7; 8 positions match TRBD1. The CDR3 sequence is 14 residues long. The germline V gene encodes CDR1 GTSNPN and CDR2 SVGIG (reference sequence). V shed 2 bases, J shed 3 bases, and the junction held 6 bases outside the gene matches. CDR3 coding DNA: TGTGCCTGGAGTACCGGGACAGGAGACTACGAGCAGTACTTC. It is translated as CAWSTGTGDYEQYF.

The genes are TRBV9 and TRBJ1-2; 8 bases fit TRBD1. CDR1 and CDR2 (germline): SGDLS, YYNGEE. The CDR3 runs 14 residues. V trimming: 3 bases; J trimming: 8 bases; junction bases outside the gene matches: 9. The CDR3: CASSAGQGLWGYTF. Here the CDR3 DNA reads TGTGCCAGCAGCGCCGGACAGGGCTTATGGGGCTACACCTTC.

The rearrangement links TRBV9 to TRBJ1-3; D is possibly TRBD1 (6 bases). This CDR3 spans 17 amino acids. V dropped 4 bases and J dropped 4 bases, with 21 bases sitting between them. CDR1 is SGDLS, CDR2 YYNGEE, per germline. The CDR3 DNA reads as TGTGCCAGCAGCCCGAGTCAACAGGGCCTCTCCGGAAACACCATATATTTT. It is translated as CASSPSQQGLSGNTIYF. Filled out from reference TRBV9 and TRBJ1-3, the complete variable domain reads DSGVTQTPKHLITATGQRVTLRCSPRSGDLSVYWYQQSLDQGLQFLIQYYNGEERAKGNILERFSAQQFPDLHSELNLSSLELGDSALYFCASSPSQQGLSGNTIYFGEGSWLTVV.

V is TRBV28 and J is TRBJ1-5; 7 bases agree with TRBD1. The CDR3 loop spans 14 amino acids. The trim removed 5 bases at V and 7 bases at J, leaving 8 bases unmatched. Per the germline V gene, CDR1 is MDHEN and CDR2 is SYDVKM. For the CDR3, the DNA is TGTGCCAGCAGTCCCCCAAAAGGGGGCCAGCCCCAGCATTTT. Translated: CASSPPKGGQPQHF. Based on the CDR3 plus reference TRBV28 and TRBJ1-5, the full variable domain is DVKVTQSSRYLVKRTGEKVFLECVQDMDHENMFWYRQDPGLGLRLIYFSYDVKMKEKGDIPEGYSVSREKKERFSLILESASTNQTSMYLCASSPPKGGQPQHFGDGTRLSIL.

This chain connects TRBV11-2 to TRBJ2-7, with D tentatively TRBD1 (6 bases). The germline V gene has CDR1 SGHAT and CDR2 FQNNGV. This CDR3 is built from 15 residues. The V end lost 5 bases, the J end lost 2 bases, and 16 bases lay between the germline ends. The CDR3 sequence: CASSTQGHPTYEQYF. CDR3 in DNA: TGTGCCAGCAGCACCCAGGGGCATCCGACCTACGAGCAGTACTTC.